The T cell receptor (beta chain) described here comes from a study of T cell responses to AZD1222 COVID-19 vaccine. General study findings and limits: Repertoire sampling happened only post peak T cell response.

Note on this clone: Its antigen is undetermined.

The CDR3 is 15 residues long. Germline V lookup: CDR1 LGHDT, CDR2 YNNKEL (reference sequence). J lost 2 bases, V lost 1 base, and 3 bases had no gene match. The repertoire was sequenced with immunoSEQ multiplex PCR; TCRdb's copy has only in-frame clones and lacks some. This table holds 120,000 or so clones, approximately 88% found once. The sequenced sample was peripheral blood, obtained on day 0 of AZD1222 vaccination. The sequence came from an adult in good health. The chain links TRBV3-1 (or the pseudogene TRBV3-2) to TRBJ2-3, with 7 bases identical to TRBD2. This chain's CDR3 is CASSQGTSPTDTQYF. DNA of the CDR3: TGTGCCAGCAGCCAAGGGACTAGTCCCACAGATACGCAGTATTTT.